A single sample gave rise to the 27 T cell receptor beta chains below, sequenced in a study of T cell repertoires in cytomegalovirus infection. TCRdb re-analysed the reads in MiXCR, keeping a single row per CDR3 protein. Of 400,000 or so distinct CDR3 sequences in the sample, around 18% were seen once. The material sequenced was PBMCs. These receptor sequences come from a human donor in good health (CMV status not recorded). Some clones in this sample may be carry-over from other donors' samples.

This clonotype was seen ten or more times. CDR3 region: CASSTTGGAFF. The CDR3 nucleotides read TGTGCCAGCAGCACGACAGGGGGAGCTTTCTTT. The chain couples TRBV7-9 to TRBJ1-1; 9 nucleotides match TRBD1. Trimming at V came to 5 bases and at J to 10 bases, leaving 2 bases not matched to a gene. CDR1 and CDR2 (germline): SEHNR, FQNEAQ (reference sequence). The CDR3 is 11 residues long.

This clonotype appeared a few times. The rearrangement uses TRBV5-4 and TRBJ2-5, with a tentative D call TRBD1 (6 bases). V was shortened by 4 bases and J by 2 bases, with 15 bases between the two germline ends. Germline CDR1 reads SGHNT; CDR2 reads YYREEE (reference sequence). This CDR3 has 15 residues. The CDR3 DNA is TGTGCCAGCAGCCGGATCGCCAGGGGTCAAGAGACCCAGTACTTC. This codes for CASSRIARGQETQYF.

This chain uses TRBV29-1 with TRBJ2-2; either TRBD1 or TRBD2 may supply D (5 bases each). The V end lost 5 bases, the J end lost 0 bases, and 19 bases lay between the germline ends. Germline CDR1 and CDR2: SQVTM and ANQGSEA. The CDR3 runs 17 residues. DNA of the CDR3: TGCAGCGTTCGATCCCCCTCCGGGGCTTCGAACACCGGGGAGCTGTTTTTT. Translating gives CSVRSPSGASNTGELFF.

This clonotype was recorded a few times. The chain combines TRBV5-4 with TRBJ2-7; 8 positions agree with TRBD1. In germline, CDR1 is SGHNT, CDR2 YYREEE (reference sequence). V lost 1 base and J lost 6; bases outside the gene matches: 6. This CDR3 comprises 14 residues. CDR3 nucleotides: TGTGCCAGCAGCTTGTCCGGACAGGGTTTCGAGCAGTACTTC. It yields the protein CASSLSGQGFEQYF. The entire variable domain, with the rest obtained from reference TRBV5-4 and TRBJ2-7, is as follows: ETGVTQSPTHLIKTRGQQVTLRCSSQSGHNTVSWYQQALGQGPQFIFQYYREEENGRGNFPPRFSGLQFPNYSSELNVNALELDDSALYLCASSLSGQGFEQYFGPGTRLTVT.

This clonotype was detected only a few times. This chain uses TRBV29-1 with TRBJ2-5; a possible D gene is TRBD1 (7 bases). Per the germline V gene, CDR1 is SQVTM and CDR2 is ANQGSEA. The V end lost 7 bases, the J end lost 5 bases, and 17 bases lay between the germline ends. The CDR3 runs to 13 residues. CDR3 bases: TGCAGCGGACGACAGGGACGGGGGGAGACCCAGTACTTC. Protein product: CSGRQGRGETQYF.

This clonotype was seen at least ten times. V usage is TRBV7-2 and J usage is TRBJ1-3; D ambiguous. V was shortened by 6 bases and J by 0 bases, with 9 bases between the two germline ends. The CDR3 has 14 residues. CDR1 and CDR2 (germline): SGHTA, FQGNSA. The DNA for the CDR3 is TGTGCCAGCAGGGGAGATGTCTCTGGAAACACCATATATTTT. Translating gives CASRGDVSGNTIYF. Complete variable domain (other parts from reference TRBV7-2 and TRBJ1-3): GAGVSQSPSNKVTEKGKDVELRCDPISGHTALYWYRQSLGQGLEFLIYFQGNSAPDKSGLPSDRFSAERTGGSVSTLTIQRTQQEDSAVYLCASRGDVSGNTIYFGEGSWLTVV.

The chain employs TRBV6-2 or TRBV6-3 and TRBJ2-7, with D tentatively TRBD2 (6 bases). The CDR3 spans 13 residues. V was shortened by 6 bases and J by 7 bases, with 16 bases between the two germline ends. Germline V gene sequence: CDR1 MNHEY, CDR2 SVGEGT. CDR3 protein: CASSWDLAWEQYF. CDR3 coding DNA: TGTGCCAGCAGCTGGGACCTAGCGTGGGAGCAGTACTTC.

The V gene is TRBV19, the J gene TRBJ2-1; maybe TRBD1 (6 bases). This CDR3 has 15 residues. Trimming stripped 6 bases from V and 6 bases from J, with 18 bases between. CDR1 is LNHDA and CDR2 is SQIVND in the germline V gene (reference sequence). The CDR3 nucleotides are TGTGCCAGTAGATTAGCCACCCAGGGGTCCAATGAGCAGTTCTTC. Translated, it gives CASRLATQGSNEQFF.

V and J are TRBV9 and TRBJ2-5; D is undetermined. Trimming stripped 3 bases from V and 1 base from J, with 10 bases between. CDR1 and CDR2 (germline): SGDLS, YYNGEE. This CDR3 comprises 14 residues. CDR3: CASSAYPLQETQYF. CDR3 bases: TGTGCCAGCAGCGCCTACCCACTCCAAGAGACCCAGTACTTC.

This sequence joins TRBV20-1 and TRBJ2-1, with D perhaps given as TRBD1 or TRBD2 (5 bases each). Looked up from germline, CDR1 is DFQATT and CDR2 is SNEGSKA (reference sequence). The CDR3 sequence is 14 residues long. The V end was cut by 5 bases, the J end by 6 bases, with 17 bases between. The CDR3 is CSASIGGGINEQFF. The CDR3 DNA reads TGCAGTGCTTCAATAGGTGGGGGAATCAATGAGCAGTTCTTC.

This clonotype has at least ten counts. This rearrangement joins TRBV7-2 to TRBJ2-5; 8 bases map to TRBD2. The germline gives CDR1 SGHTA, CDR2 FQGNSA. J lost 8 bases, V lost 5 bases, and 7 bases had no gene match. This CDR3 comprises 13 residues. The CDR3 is CASSTSGGYTQYF. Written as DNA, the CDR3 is TGTGCCAGCAGCACCAGCGGGGGCTACACCCAGTACTTC.

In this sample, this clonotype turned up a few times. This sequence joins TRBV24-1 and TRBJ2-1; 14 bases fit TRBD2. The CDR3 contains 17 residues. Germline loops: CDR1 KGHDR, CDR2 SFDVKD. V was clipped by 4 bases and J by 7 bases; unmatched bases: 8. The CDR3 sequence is CATSERPGLAGVNEQFF. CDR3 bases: TGTGCCACCAGTGAACGTCCGGGACTAGCGGGAGTTAATGAGCAGTTCTTC.

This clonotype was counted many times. The CDR3 is CASSYPGLAGGRDTQYF. For the CDR3, the DNA is TGTGCCAGCAGCTACCCGGGACTAGCGGGAGGCCGAGATACGCAGTATTTT. The V and J genes are TRBV7-9 and TRBJ2-3, with TRBD2 matching 15 bases. The V gene's germline CDR1 is SEHNR and CDR2 FQNEAQ (reference sequence). The CDR3 totals 17 residues. The J segment lost 5 bases and the V segment lost 4 bases, leaving 7 bases of the junction unmatched.

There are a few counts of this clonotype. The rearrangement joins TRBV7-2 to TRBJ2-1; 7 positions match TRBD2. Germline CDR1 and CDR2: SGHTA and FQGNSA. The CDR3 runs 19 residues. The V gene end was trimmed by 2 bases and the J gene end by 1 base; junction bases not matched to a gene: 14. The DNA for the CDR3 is TGTGCCAGCAGCTTACCCGACTTTGTTGCGGGAGAGTCCTACAATGAGCAGTTCTTC. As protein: CASSLPDFVAGESYNEQFF.

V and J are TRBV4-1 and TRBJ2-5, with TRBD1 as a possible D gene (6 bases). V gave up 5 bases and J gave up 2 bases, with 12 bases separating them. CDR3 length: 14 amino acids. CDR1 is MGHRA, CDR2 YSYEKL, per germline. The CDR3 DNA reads TGCGCCAGCAGCAAACAGGGTTGGCAAGAGACCCAGTACTTC. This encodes CASSKQGWQETQYF.

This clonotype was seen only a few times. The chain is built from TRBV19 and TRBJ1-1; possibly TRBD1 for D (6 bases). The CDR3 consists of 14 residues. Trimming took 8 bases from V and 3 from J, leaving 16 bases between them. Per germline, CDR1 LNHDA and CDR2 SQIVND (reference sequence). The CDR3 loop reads CASCPTGAYTEAFF. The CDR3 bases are TGTGCCAGTTGCCCTACGGGGGCCTACACTGAAGCTTTCTTT. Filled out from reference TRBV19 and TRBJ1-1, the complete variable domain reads DGGITQSPKYLFRKEGQNVTLSCEQNLNHDAMYWYRQDPGQGLRLIYYSQIVNDFQKGDIAEGYSVSREKKESFPLTVTSAQKNPTAFYLCASCPTGAYTEAFFGQGTRLTVV.

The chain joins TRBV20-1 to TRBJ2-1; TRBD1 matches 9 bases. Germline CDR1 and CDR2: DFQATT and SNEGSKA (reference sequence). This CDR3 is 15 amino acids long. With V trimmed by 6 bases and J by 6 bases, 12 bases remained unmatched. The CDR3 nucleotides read TGCAGTGCCAAGCTCGGGACAGGGCCCGCCAATGAGCAGTTCTTC. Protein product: CSAKLGTGPANEQFF.

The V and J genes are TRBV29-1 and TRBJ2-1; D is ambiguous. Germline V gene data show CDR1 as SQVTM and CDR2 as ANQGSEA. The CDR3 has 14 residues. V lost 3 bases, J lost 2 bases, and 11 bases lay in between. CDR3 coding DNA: TGCAGCGTTGAGTACCTGCCCCCCTACAATGAGCAGTTCTTC. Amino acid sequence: CSVEYLPPYNEQFF.

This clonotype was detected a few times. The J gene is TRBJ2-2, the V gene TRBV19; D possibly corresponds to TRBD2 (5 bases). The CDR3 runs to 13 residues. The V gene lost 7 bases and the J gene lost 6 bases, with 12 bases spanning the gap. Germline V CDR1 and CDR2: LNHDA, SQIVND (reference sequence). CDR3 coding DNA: TGTGCCAGTAACCCCCGGGGAGCCGGGGAGCTGTTTTTT. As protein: CASNPRGAGELFF.

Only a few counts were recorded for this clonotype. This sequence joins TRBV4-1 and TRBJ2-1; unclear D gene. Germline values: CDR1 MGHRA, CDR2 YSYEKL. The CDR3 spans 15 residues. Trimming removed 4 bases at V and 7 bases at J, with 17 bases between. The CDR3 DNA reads TGCGCCAGCAGCCGAACCCGATCCCTCGGAAATGAGCAGTTCTTC. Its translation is CASSRTRSLGNEQFF.

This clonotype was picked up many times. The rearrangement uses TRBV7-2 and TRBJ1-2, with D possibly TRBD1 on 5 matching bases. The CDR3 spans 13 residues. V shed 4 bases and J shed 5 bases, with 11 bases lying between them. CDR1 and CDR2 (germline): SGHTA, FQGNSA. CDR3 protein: CASSWGEGYGYTF. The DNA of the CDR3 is TGTGCCAGCAGCTGGGGGGAGGGTTATGGCTACACCTTC.

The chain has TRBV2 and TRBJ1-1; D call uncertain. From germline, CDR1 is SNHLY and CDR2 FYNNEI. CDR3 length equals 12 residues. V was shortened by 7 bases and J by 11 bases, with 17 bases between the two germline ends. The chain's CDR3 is CASTGLYGVAFF. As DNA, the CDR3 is TGTGCCAGCACTGGACTGTATGGTGTCGCTTTCTTT.

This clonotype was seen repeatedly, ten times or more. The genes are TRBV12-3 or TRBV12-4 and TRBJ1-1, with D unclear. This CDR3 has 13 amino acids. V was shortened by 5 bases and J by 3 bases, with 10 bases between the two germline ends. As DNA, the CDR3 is TGTGCCAGCAGTGCAAGGGCCGACACTGAAGCTTTCTTT. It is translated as CASSARADTEAFF.

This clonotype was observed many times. This chain's CDR3 is CASSPGTGLSNQPQHF. Here the CDR3 DNA reads TGTGCCAGCAGTCCAGGGACAGGCTTGAGCAATCAGCCCCAGCATTTT. This sequence joins TRBV27 and TRBJ1-5; 8 nucleotides align to TRBD1. Germline V gene sequence: CDR1 MNHEY, CDR2 SMNVEV (reference sequence). The CDR3 extends over 16 amino acids. V shed 5 bases and J 1 base; nucleotides not matched to a gene: 7.

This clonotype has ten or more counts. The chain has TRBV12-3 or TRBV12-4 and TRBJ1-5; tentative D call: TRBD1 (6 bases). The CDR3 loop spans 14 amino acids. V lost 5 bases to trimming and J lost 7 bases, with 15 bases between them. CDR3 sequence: CASSRTAAGQPQHF. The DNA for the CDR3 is TGTGCCAGCAGTCGGACAGCCGCGGGGCAGCCCCAGCATTTT.

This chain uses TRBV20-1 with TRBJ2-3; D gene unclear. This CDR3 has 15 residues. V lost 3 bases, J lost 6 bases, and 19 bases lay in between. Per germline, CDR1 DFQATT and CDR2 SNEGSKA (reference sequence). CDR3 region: CSARPPTALRDTQYF. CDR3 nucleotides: TGCAGTGCTAGGCCGCCAACAGCTCTCAGGGATACGCAGTATTTT.

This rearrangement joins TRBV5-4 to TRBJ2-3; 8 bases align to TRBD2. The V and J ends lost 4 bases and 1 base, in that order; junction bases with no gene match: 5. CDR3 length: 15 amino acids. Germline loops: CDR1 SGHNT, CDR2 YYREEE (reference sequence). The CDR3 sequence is CASSPKTSGTDTQYF. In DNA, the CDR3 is TGTGCCAGCAGCCCCAAGACTAGCGGCACAGATACGCAGTATTTT.